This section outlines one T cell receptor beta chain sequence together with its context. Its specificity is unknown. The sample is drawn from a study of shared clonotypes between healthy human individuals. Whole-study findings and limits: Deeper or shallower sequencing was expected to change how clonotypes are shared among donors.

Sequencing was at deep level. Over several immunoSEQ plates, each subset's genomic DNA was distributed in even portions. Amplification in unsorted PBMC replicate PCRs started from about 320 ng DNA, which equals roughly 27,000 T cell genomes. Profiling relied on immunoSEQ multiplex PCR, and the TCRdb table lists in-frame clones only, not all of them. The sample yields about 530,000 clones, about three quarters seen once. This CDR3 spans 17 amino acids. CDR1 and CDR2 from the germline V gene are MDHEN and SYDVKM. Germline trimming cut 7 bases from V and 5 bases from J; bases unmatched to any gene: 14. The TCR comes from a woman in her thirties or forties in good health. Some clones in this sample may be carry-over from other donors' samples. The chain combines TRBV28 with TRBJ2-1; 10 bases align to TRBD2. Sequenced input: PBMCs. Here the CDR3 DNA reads TGTGCCAGCACCAAAACCCTTCTAGCGGGAGCGAACAATGAGCAGTTCTTC. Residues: CASTKTLLAGANNEQFF.